This is a list of T cell receptor beta chains from one sample in a study of blood T cell repertoires in COVID-19. Profiled with immunoSEQ multiplex PCR; TCRdb holds only in-frame clones, not every one. In the table there are approximately 280,000 clones, about four fifths of which are singletons. The sample consisted of peripheral blood. Source of these receptors: a human donor with COVID-19, enrolled during active disease. The donor label of this sample is uncertain. CDR3s include the opening cysteine and the closing phenylalanine or tryptophan. A D gene is named only where the DNA matches it firmly. Clone size appears in some rows only: once, few, many, or a class for an expanded clone.

D gene	V gene	J gene	clone size	CDR3 protein	CDR3 DNA
TRBD1	TRBV3-1/TRBV3-2	TRBJ2-5	-	CASRIGTGTETQYF	TGTGCCAGCAGAATAGGGACAGGGACAGAGACCCAGTACTTC
TRBD1	TRBV28	TRBJ1-2	-	CASSPPGQGYGYTF	TGTGCCAGCAGTCCCCCGGGACAGGGGTATGGCTACACCTTC
TRBD1	TRBV28	TRBJ2-7	once	CASSGQGGPYEQYF	TGTGCCAGCAGCGGACAGGGAGGTCCCTACGAGCAGTACTTC
TRBD2	TRBV30	TRBJ2-3	-	CAWSPTSGRARTDTQYF	TGTGCCTGGAGTCCTACTAGCGGGAGGGCCAGAACAGATACGCAGTATTTT
TRBD2	TRBV5-1	TRBJ2-7	-	CASSLGTSGGF	TGCGCCAGCAGCTTGGGGACTAGCGGCGGCTTC
-	TRBV5-1	TRBJ2-7	-	CASSLGRVNSYEQYF	TGCGCCAGCAGCTTGGGCAGGGTTAACTCCTACGAGCAGTACTTC
TRBD2	TRBV7-9	TRBJ2-2	-	CASSPTTSGSDTGELFF	TGTGCCAGCAGCCCGACGACTAGCGGGAGTGACACCGGGGAGCTGTTTTTT
TRBD1	TRBV7-8	TRBJ1-5	-	CASSSRDRGQPQHF	TGTGCCAGCAGCTCCCGGGACAGGGGACAGCCCCAGCATTTT
-	TRBV4-2	TRBJ1-5	-	CASSQARPGRGADQPQHF	TGTGCCAGCAGCCAAGCTAGACCGGGCCGCGGGGCCGATCAGCCCCAGCATTTT
TRBD1	TRBV29-1	TRBJ1-2	-	CSVWTGDDGYTF	TGCAGCGTCTGGACAGGGGACGATGGCTACACCTTC
TRBD1	TRBV10-3	TRBJ2-3	-	CAIKGTGEKDTQYF	TGTGCCATCAAGGGGACAGGGGAAAAAGATACGCAGTATTTT
-	TRBV5-4	TRBJ1-2	-	CASSPNSGNYGYTF	TGTGCCAGCAGCCCTAACTCCGGGAACTATGGCTACACCTTC
TRBD1	TRBV7-9	TRBJ1-3	-	CASSPTRGQHGNTIYF	TGTGCCAGCAGCCCAACTCGGGGACAGCATGGAAACACCATATATTTT
-	TRBV7-9	TRBJ1-1	-	CASSLPQVGGVSEAFF	TGTGCCAGCAGCTTACCACAGGTCGGCGGGGTAAGTGAAGCTTTCTTT
-	TRBV10-2	TRBJ2-7	-	CASSGSLIPTYEQYF	TGCGCCAGCAGTGGGTCGCTGATCCCTACCTACGAGCAGTACTTC
TRBD1	TRBV7-2	TRBJ1-1	once	CASSFDRGGEAFF	TGTGCCAGCAGTTTCGACAGGGGTGGTGAAGCTTTCTTT
TRBD1	TRBV28	TRBJ1-2	-	CASSLGQSIYGYTF	TGTGCCAGCAGTCTGGGACAGAGTATCTATGGCTACACCTTC
TRBD1	TRBV10-3	TRBJ2-7	-	CAISESGQGSNEQYF	TGTGCCATCAGTGAGTCGGGACAGGGATCCAACGAGCAGTACTTC
TRBD1	TRBV6-5	TRBJ2-3	-	CASSVGTARDYTQYF	TGTGCCAGCAGCGTCGGGACAGCCCGCGACTATACGCAGTATTTT
-	TRBV6-4	TRBJ2-3	-	CASSDSGADTQYF	TGTGCCAGCAGTGACTCGGGGGCCGATACGCAGTATTTT
TRBD1	TRBV19	TRBJ1-5	-	CASSTTGGGSNQPQHF	TGTGCCAGTAGTACGACAGGGGGCGGGAGCAATCAGCCCCAGCATTTT
-	TRBV5-1	TRBJ1-1	-	CASSWTGESEAFF	TGCGCCAGCAGCTGGACGGGAGAATCTGAAGCTTTCTTT
TRBD2	TRBV4-3	TRBJ2-1	few	CASSQGLAGSYNEQFF	TGCGCCAGCAGCCAAGGACTAGCGGGCTCCTACAATGAGCAGTTCTTC
-	TRBV29-1	TRBJ2-3	-	CSVAGTDTQYF	TGCAGCGTTGCAGGCACAGATACGCAGTATTTT
-	TRBV19	TRBJ2-2	-	CASSATSRGTGELFF	TGTGCCAGTAGTGCGACTTCCAGGGGCACCGGGGAGCTGTTTTTT
-	TRBV30	TRBJ1-4	-	CAWSVGGATNEKLFF	TGTGCCTGGAGTGTAGGGGGTGCAACTAATGAAAAACTGTTTTTT
TRBD1	TRBV6-5	TRBJ1-1	-	CASSRGRSTEAFF	TGTGCCAGCAGTAGGGGGCGGTCCACTGAAGCTTTCTTT
TRBD2	TRBV28	TRBJ2-2	-	CASGPLLAGGPELFF	TGTGCCAGCGGCCCTTTACTAGCGGGTGGCCCGGAGCTGTTTTTT
TRBD1	TRBV5-1	TRBJ2-5	-	CASSLPGTGAPRRETQYF	TGCGCCAGCAGCTTACCCGGGACAGGGGCCCCCCGTCGAGAGACCCAGTACTTC
TRBD1	TRBV7-2	TRBJ2-3	-	CASSLVGTGGIDTQYF	TGTGCCAGCAGCTTAGTAGGGACAGGGGGCATCGATACGCAGTATTTT
-	TRBV29-1	TRBJ2-3	-	CSVLFGTDTQYF	TGCAGCGTCCTTTTTGGCACAGATACGCAGTATTTT
-	TRBV2	TRBJ1-4	-	CASRKGRSAEKLFF	TGTGCCAGCAGAAAAGGGAGGTCTGCGGAAAAACTGTTTTTT
TRBD1	TRBV24-1	TRBJ1-5	-	CATSETTGGNQPQHF	TGTGCCACCAGTGAAACAACAGGGGGGAATCAGCCCCAGCATTTT
TRBD1	TRBV18	TRBJ2-7	many	CASSPRGLASEQYF	TGTGCCAGCTCACCCAGGGGGCTCGCTTCCGAGCAGTACTTC
TRBD1	TRBV28	TRBJ1-6	-	CASTFPRDRGNSPLHF	TGTGCCAGCACCTTCCCTCGGGACAGGGGTAATTCACCCCTCCACTTT
-	TRBV5-1	TRBJ1-4	once	CASSPYTVGGASYNEKLFF	TGCGCCAGCAGCCCTTACACGGTTGGGGGGGCGAGTTATAATGAAAAACTGTTTTTT
TRBD1	TRBV18	TRBJ1-2	-	CAGGQALYGYTF	TGTGCCGGAGGACAGGCACTCTATGGCTACACCTTC
-	TRBV19	TRBJ2-6	-	CASSIKYRAGANVLTF	TGTGCCAGTAGTATCAAGTACAGGGCCGGGGCCAACGTCCTGACTTTC
-	TRBV11-2	TRBJ2-7	-	CASSPSSYEQYF	TGTGCCAGCAGTCCGAGCTCCTACGAGCAGTACTTC
TRBD1	TRBV3-1/TRBV3-2	TRBJ1-1	-	CASSRGTGGETEAFF	TGTGCCAGCAGCAGAGGGACAGGGGGCGAGACTGAAGCTTTCTTT
TRBD2	TRBV28	TRBJ2-7	-	CASSSSGTKHYEQYF	TGTGCCAGCAGTTCATCCGGGACTAAACACTACGAGCAGTACTTC
TRBD1	TRBV6-2/TRBV6-3	TRBJ2-7	-	CASSYSTGASYEQYF	TGTGCCAGCAGTTACTCCACAGGGGCCTCCTACGAGCAGTACTTC